This note documents a single T cell receptor beta chain sequence. CDR1 is LNHDA, CDR2 SQIVND, per germline (reference sequence). The CDR3 sequence is 15 residues long. The ends lost 9 bases at V and 4 bases at J; junction bases unmatched: 10. This entry comes from a study of technical replicates of blood from a handful of donors. Repertoires were generated with immunoSEQ multiplex PCR, while TCRdb's copy carries only in-frame clones and drops some. In the table there are 79,000 or so clones, 85% to 95% of which are singletons. Input material: T cells isolated from PBMCs. The rearrangement uses TRBV19 and TRBJ1-5; 9 positions match TRBD1. The TCR comes from a human donor in good health. CDR3 sequence reads: CASLRTGDGNQPQHF. In nucleotides, the CDR3 is TGTGCCAGCCTACGGACAGGGGATGGGAATCAGCCCCAGCATTTT.